This T cell receptor (beta chain) was obtained from a study of OX40 agonist ivuxolimab in advanced cancers. With 0 bases removed from V and 6 bases from J, the gap between germline ends came to 7 bases. The CDR3 length is 13 residues. The germline gives CDR1 SGHRS, CDR2 YFSETQ. This clone was picked up a small number of times. Repertoires were generated with immunoSEQ multiplex PCR, while TCRdb's copy carries only in-frame clones and drops some. This table has about 35,000 clones, 82% appearing once. This clonotype originated in an adult with an advanced solid tumor such as melanoma, head and neck, liver or kidney cancer. The chain has TRBV5-1 and TRBJ1-5; D is perhaps TRBD1 (5 bases). The input for sequencing was CD4+ or CD8+ T cells sorted from blood, taken in a trial of the OX40 agonist ivuxolimab. The CDR3 DNA sequence: TGCGCCAGCAGCTTGGAGGGGCCTCAGCCCCAGCATTTT. Protein sequence: CASSLEGPQPQHF.